This TCR beta chain stems from a study of T-cell reconstitution after alpha-beta-depleted transplantation in children. Study observations and caveats: Surviving recipient cells, namely T cells and thymic progenitors, were the source of high day-60 TCRbeta diversity in some patients. About two months after transplant, alpha-beta T cells reportedly came from several hundred expanded graft clones. Fresh T-cell production supplied most of the T-cell counts and diversity seen one year after transplant.

This clonotype was detected many times. Its antigen remains unidentified. This sample's TCRbeta library carried unique molecular identifier barcodes. Using its own MiXCR run on the PCR reads, TCRdb lists one record per CDR3 protein. The sample has 200,000 to 300,000 distinct CDR3 sequences, over 20% seen once. The sequencing used PBMCs, collected before TCRalphabeta/CD19-depleted stem cell transplant. This TCR was sampled from a girl aged 2 to 9 with Fanconi anemia, due to receive a stem cell transplant.

The chain's CDR3 is CSASLFRDRGRLLHVDTQYF. As DNA, the CDR3 is TGCAGTGCTTCGCTCTTCCGGGACAGGGGGCGTCTTCTACACGTCGATACGCAGTATTTT. The chain employs TRBV20-1 and TRBJ2-3, with 12 bases identical to TRBD1. The CDR3 is 20 amino acids. Germline V gene sequence: CDR1 DFQATT, CDR2 SNEGSKA (reference sequence). V was clipped by 5 bases and J by 6 bases; unmatched bases: 24.